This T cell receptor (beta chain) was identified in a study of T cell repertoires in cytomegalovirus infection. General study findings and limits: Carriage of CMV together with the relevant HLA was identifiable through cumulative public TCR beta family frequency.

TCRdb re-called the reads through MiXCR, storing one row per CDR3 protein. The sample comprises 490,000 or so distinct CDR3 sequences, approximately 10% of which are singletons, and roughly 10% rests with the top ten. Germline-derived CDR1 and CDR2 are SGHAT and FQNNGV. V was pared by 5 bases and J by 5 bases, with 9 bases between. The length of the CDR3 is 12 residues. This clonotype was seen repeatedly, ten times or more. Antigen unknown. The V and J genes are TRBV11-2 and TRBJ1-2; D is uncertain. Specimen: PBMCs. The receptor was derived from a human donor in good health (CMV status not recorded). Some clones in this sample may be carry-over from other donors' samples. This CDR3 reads CASSRLSYGYTF. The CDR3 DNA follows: TGTGCCAGCAGCCGCCTCTCGTATGGCTACACCTTC.